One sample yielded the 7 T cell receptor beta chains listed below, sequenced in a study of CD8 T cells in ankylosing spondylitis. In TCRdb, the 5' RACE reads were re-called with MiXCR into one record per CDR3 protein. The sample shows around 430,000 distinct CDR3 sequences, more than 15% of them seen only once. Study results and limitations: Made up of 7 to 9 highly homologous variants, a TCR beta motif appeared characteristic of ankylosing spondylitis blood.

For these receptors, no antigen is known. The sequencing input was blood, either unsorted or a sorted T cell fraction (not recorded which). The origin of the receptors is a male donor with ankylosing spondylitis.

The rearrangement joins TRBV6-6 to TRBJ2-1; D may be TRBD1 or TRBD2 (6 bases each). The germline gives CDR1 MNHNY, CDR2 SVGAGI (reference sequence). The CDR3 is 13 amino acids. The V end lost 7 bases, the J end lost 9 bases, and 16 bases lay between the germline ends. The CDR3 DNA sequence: TGTGCCAGCACGAAACAAGGAGGGGGTGAGCAGTTCTTC. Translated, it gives CASTKQGGGEQFF.

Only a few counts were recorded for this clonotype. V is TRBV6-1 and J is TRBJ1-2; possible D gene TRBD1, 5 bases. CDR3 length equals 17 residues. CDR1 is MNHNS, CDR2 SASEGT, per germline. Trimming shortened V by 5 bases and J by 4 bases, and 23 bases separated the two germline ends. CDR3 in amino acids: CASSPRTPREAFYGYTF. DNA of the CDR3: TGTGCCAGCAGTCCGCGGACACCGAGAGAGGCGTTCTATGGCTACACCTTC.

In DNA, the CDR3 is TGTGCCAGCAGTGTTAGACAAAACCTTAGCAATCAGCCCCAGCATTTT. Its protein is CASSVRQNLSNQPQHF. V is TRBV2 and J is TRBJ1-5; no firm D call. Trimming removed 4 bases at V and 0 bases at J, with 13 bases between. The CDR3 extends over 16 amino acids. Germline assignment: CDR1 SNHLY and CDR2 FYNNEI.

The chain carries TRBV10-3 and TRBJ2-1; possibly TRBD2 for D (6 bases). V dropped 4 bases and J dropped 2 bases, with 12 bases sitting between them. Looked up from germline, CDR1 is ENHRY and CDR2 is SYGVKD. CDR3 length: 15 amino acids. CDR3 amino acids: CAISVAAGAYNEQFF. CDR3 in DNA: TGTGCCATCAGTGTGGCAGCGGGTGCCTACAATGAGCAGTTCTTC.

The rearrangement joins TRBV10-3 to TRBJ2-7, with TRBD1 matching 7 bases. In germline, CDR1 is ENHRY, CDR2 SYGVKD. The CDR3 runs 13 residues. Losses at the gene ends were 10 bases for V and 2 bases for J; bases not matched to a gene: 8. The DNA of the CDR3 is TGTGCCAGCCGTAGGGACAGTACCTACGAGCAGTACTTC. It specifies CASRRDSTYEQYF.

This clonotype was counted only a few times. In nucleotides, the CDR3 is TGCGCCAGCAGCTTGGGGGACAGGGGGCAACTCGGGGAGCTGTTTTTT. Translating it yields CASSLGDRGQLGELFF. V gene TRBV5-1 combines with J gene TRBJ2-2; TRBD1 matches at 12 bases. The CDR3 length is 16 residues. The junction had 4 bases not matched to a gene; V was cut back by 0 bases and J by 7 bases. Per germline, CDR1 SGHRS and CDR2 YFSETQ. The full variable domain, rest sourced from reference TRBV5-1 and TRBJ2-2, is KAGVTQTPRYLIKTRGQQVTLSCSPISGHRSVSWYQQTPGQGLQFLFEYFSETQRNKGNFPGRFSGRQFSNSRSEMNVSTLELGDSALYLCASSLGDRGQLGELFFGEGSRLTVL.

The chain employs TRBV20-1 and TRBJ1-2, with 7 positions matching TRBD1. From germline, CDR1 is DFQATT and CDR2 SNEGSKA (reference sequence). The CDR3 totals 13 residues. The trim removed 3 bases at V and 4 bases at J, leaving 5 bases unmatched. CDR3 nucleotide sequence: TGCAGTGCTAGCGGACAGGTGGGCTATGGCTACACCTTC. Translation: CSASGQVGYGYTF.